Listed below are T cell receptor beta chains from one sample, sequenced in a study of cytomegalovirus exposure and HLA in healthy donors. Using immunoSEQ multiplex PCR, the repertoire was profiled, and TCRdb retains in-frame clones only, with some absent. Among about 78,000 clones listed, roughly 95% were seen once. The sequencing input was PBMCs. These receptors were collected from a man in his late teens or twenties in good health and CMV-seropositive. Each CDR3 is given with its conserved first and last residue. The D gene is left open where the match is weak. Size tells how often a clone was seen (once, few, many) or the class of an expanded clone, and some rows leave it out.

d_gene: TRBD2
abundance: NA
v_gene: TRBV11-1
j_gene: TRBJ2-2
CDR3aa: CASSSGLAGLTTRELFF
CDR3nt: TGTGCCAGCAGCTCCGGACTAGCGGGACTAACCACCCGGGAGCTGTTTTTT

d_gene: TRBD1
abundance: NA
v_gene: TRBV5-8
j_gene: TRBJ1-1
CDR3aa: CASSSNRGWNTEAFF
CDR3nt: TGTGCCAGCAGCTCGAACAGGGGTTGGAACACTGAAGCTTTCTTT

d_gene: TRBD1
abundance: once
v_gene: TRBV4-1
j_gene: TRBJ2-6
CDR3aa: CASSQGGAGGTGANVLTF
CDR3nt: TGCGCCAGCAGCCAAGGGGGTGCAGGGGGCACTGGGGCCAACGTCCTGACTTTC

d_gene: TRBD1
abundance: NA
v_gene: TRBV6-5
j_gene: TRBJ1-2
CDR3aa: CASLSNLDRGGYTF
CDR3nt: TGTGCCAGCCTATCCAACTTGGACAGGGGAGGCTACACCTTC

d_gene: TRBD1
abundance: NA
v_gene: TRBV19
j_gene: TRBJ1-1
CDR3aa: CASSIGQVEAFF
CDR3nt: TGTGCCAGTAGTATTGGACAGGTTGAAGCTTTCTTT

d_gene: TRBD2
abundance: NA
v_gene: TRBV5-4
j_gene: TRBJ2-7
CDR3aa: CASSPETSLEQYF
CDR3nt: TGTGCCAGCAGCCCCGAGACTAGCCTCGAGCAGTACTTC

d_gene: NA
abundance: NA
v_gene: TRBV2
j_gene: TRBJ2-3
CDR3aa: CATRAGGASDTQYF
CDR3nt: TGTGCCACCCGAGCGGGCGGGGCTAGCGATACGCAGTATTTT

d_gene: TRBD2
abundance: NA
v_gene: TRBV7-2
j_gene: TRBJ2-7
CDR3aa: CASSLRLAGGVEQYF
CDR3nt: TGTGCCAGCAGCCTTCGACTAGCGGGAGGAGTCGAGCAGTACTTC

d_gene: TRBD1
abundance: once
v_gene: TRBV14
j_gene: TRBJ2-3
CDR3aa: CASRPSTGATTDTQYF
CDR3nt: TGTGCCAGCAGACCATCGACAGGGGCTACCACAGATACGCAGTATTTT

d_gene: NA
abundance: NA
v_gene: TRBV6-5
j_gene: TRBJ1-2
CDR3aa: CASSYYHSNYGYTF
CDR3nt: TGTGCCAGCAGTTACTACCACAGTAACTATGGCTACACCTTC

d_gene: TRBD1
abundance: once
v_gene: TRBV27
j_gene: TRBJ2-1
CDR3aa: CASSLWPQGDYNEQFF
CDR3nt: TGTGCCAGCAGTTTATGGCCACAGGGGGATTACAATGAGCAGTTCTTC

d_gene: NA
abundance: NA
v_gene: TRBV5-1
j_gene: TRBJ2-2
CDR3aa: CASSGQPSDTGELFF
CDR3nt: TGCGCCAGCAGCGGACAACCCTCGGACACCGGGGAGCTGTTTTTT

d_gene: NA
abundance: NA
v_gene: TRBV11-2
j_gene: TRBJ2-7
CDR3aa: CASSSRVEAGYEQYF
CDR3nt: TGTGCCAGCAGCTCCCGGGTGGAGGCCGGCTACGAGCAGTACTTC

d_gene: NA
abundance: NA
v_gene: TRBV18
j_gene: TRBJ2-7
CDR3aa: CASSPPSESRGFEQYF
CDR3nt: TGTGCCAGCTCACCACCGTCTGAGAGCCGTGGTTTTGAGCAGTACTTC

d_gene: NA
abundance: NA
v_gene: TRBV7-7
j_gene: TRBJ2-3
CDR3aa: CASSLSSGDYTDTQYF
CDR3nt: TGTGCTAGCAGCTTATCATCCGGAGATTACACAGATACGCAGTATTTT

d_gene: NA
abundance: NA
v_gene: TRBV27
j_gene: TRBJ2-3
CDR3aa: CASSYRADTQYF
CDR3nt: TGTGCCAGCAGTTACAGGGCAGATACGCAGTATTTT

d_gene: NA
abundance: few
v_gene: TRBV4-1
j_gene: TRBJ2-1
CDR3aa: CASSQERGNERSNEQFF
CDR3nt: TGCGCCAGCAGCCAAGAAAGAGGGAACGAGCGGAGCAATGAGCAGTTCTTC

d_gene: NA
abundance: NA
v_gene: TRBV4-1
j_gene: TRBJ1-1
CDR3aa: CASSFRKGNRAMNTEAFF
CDR3nt: TGCGCCAGCAGCTTTAGAAAGGGGAATAGGGCAATGAACACTGAAGCTTTCTTT

d_gene: NA
abundance: NA
v_gene: TRBV5-1
j_gene: TRBJ2-3
CDR3aa: CASSKTERGVLATDTQYF
CDR3nt: TGCGCCAGCAGCAAGACTGAACGTGGGGTCCTAGCCACAGATACGCAGTATTTT

d_gene: NA
abundance: NA
v_gene: TRBV7-9
j_gene: TRBJ2-1
CDR3aa: CASKPRGSSYNEQFF
CDR3nt: TGTGCCAGCAAGCCTCGGGGAAGCTCCTACAATGAGCAGTTCTTC

d_gene: NA
abundance: NA
v_gene: TRBV6-4
j_gene: TRBJ1-1
CDR3aa: CASRSSKTGNTEAFF
CDR3nt: TGTGCCAGCAGGTCATCAAAAACAGGGAACACTGAAGCTTTCTTT

d_gene: NA
abundance: NA
v_gene: TRBV29-1
j_gene: TRBJ2-1
CDR3aa: CSVVPGSNEQFF
CDR3nt: TGCAGCGTTGTCCCAGGGTCGAATGAGCAGTTCTTC

d_gene: NA
abundance: NA
v_gene: TRBV14
j_gene: TRBJ1-1
CDR3aa: CASSQHPGPNTEAFF
CDR3nt: TGTGCCAGCAGCCAACATCCGGGTCCGAACACTGAAGCTTTCTTT

d_gene: TRBD2
abundance: once
v_gene: TRBV4-1
j_gene: TRBJ2-1
CDR3aa: CASSSGRGDEQFF
CDR3nt: TGCGCCAGCAGCAGCGGGAGGGGCGATGAGCAGTTCTTC

d_gene: TRBD2
abundance: NA
v_gene: TRBV5-1
j_gene: TRBJ2-3
CDR3aa: CASTVAGGPDTQYF
CDR3nt: TGCGCCAGCACCGTAGCGGGAGGGCCAGATACGCAGTATTTT

d_gene: NA
abundance: NA
v_gene: TRBV7-2
j_gene: TRBJ2-3
CDR3aa: CASSVRYTDTQYF
CDR3nt: TGTGCCAGCAGCGTCCGTTACACAGATACGCAGTATTTT

d_gene: TRBD1
abundance: NA
v_gene: TRBV2
j_gene: TRBJ2-7
CDR3aa: CASSYTGTGEQYF
CDR3nt: TGTGCCAGCAGCTACACGGGGACAGGCGAGCAGTACTTC

d_gene: TRBD2
abundance: NA
v_gene: TRBV6-1
j_gene: TRBJ2-7
CDR3aa: CASRVAGAYEQYF
CDR3nt: TGTGCCAGCAGGGTAGCGGGAGCCTACGAGCAGTACTTC

d_gene: TRBD1
abundance: once
v_gene: TRBV10-3
j_gene: TRBJ1-1
CDR3aa: CATTGVDTFEAFF
CDR3nt: TGTGCCACCACAGGGGTAGACACCTTTGAAGCTTTCTTT

d_gene: NA
abundance: NA
v_gene: TRBV21-1
j_gene: TRBJ2-3
CDR3aa: CASSPGGLTGTGMRGTDTQYF
CDR3nt: TGTGCCAGCTCCCCAGGGGGACTTACGGGGACAGGGATGAGGGGCACAGATACGCAGTATTTT

d_gene: TRBD1
abundance: NA
v_gene: TRBV14
j_gene: TRBJ1-4
CDR3aa: CASSPRTGLREKLFF
CDR3nt: TGTGCCAGCAGCCCTCGGACAGGGTTGAGGGAAAAACTGTTTTTT

d_gene: TRBD1
abundance: NA
v_gene: TRBV4-2
j_gene: TRBJ2-7
CDR3aa: CASSYVFRGTGVGNEQYF
CDR3nt: TGTGCCAGCAGCTACGTCTTTAGGGGGACAGGGGTAGGGAACGAGCAGTACTTC

d_gene: NA
abundance: NA
v_gene: TRBV30
j_gene: TRBJ1-2
CDR3aa: CAWSVGYGYTF
CDR3nt: TGTGCCTGGAGTGTCGGCTATGGCTACACCTTC

d_gene: TRBD1
abundance: NA
v_gene: TRBV19
j_gene: TRBJ1-1
CDR3aa: CASTPDRGTEAFF
CDR3nt: TGTGCCAGTACTCCCGACAGGGGGACTGAAGCTTTCTTT

d_gene: NA
abundance: NA
v_gene: TRBV7-3
j_gene: TRBJ2-1
CDR3aa: CASSSRADEQFF
CDR3nt: TGTGCCAGCAGCTCGAGAGCGGATGAGCAGTTCTTC

d_gene: NA
abundance: NA
v_gene: TRBV27
j_gene: TRBJ2-6
CDR3aa: CASRKQGRGFSGANVLTF
CDR3nt: TGTGCCAGCAGAAAACAGGGCCGCGGGTTCTCTGGGGCCAACGTCCTGACTTTC

d_gene: NA
abundance: NA
v_gene: TRBV5-1
j_gene: TRBJ2-1
CDR3aa: CASSLELPPYNEQFF
CDR3nt: TGCGCCAGCAGCTTGGAACTCCCGCCCTACAATGAGCAGTTCTTC

d_gene: TRBD2
abundance: NA
v_gene: TRBV11-2
j_gene: TRBJ2-3
CDR3aa: CASSPRASGRSDTQYF
CDR3nt: TGTGCCAGCAGCCCCCGGGCTAGCGGGAGGTCAGATACGCAGTATTTT

d_gene: NA
abundance: NA
v_gene: TRBV7-8
j_gene: TRBJ1-1
CDR3aa: CASSLAAGRWAEAFF
CDR3nt: TGTGCCAGCAGCTTAGCGGCAGGCCGGTGGGCTGAAGCTTTCTTT

d_gene: TRBD2
abundance: NA
v_gene: TRBV29-1
j_gene: TRBJ2-3
CDR3aa: CSVVGTSRRYTDTQYF
CDR3nt: TGCAGCGTTGTCGGGACTAGCAGACGTTACACAGATACGCAGTATTTT

d_gene: NA
abundance: NA
v_gene: TRBV29-1
j_gene: TRBJ2-2
CDR3aa: CSVTEGGGGVKNTGELFF
CDR3nt: TGCAGCGTAACGGAGGGAGGTGGAGGGGTCAAGAACACCGGGGAGCTGTTTTTT

d_gene: NA
abundance: once
v_gene: TRBV30
j_gene: TRBJ2-7
CDR3aa: CAWTAGEYEQYF
CDR3nt: TGTGCCTGGACGGCAGGCGAATACGAGCAGTACTTC

d_gene: NA
abundance: once
v_gene: TRBV19
j_gene: TRBJ1-5
CDR3aa: CASSLKPRDQPQHF
CDR3nt: TGTGCCAGTAGTTTGAAGCCTCGGGATCAGCCCCAGCATTTT

d_gene: NA
abundance: once
v_gene: TRBV9
j_gene: TRBJ2-5
CDR3aa: CASSVNNQETQYF
CDR3nt: TGTGCCAGCAGCGTAAACAACCAAGAGACCCAGTACTTC

d_gene: TRBD2
abundance: NA
v_gene: TRBV9
j_gene: TRBJ2-1
CDR3aa: CASSSAGAAYNEQFF
CDR3nt: TGTGCCAGCAGCTCAGCGGGAGCGGCCTACAATGAGCAGTTCTTC

d_gene: NA
abundance: NA
v_gene: TRBV28
j_gene: TRBJ2-7
CDR3aa: CASSFSGTYEQYF
CDR3nt: TGTGCCAGCAGTTTTTCAGGAACCTACGAGCAGTACTTC